These 18 T cell receptor beta chains were all obtained from the same sample, sequenced in a study of blood T cell repertoires in COVID-19 (dated by TCRdb to 2020 to 2022). The method was the immunoSEQ multiplex PCR assay. Here the immuneACCESS table is served through TCRdb, limited to in-frame sequences with V and J called. Missing clones are a known gap in these copies; in checked studies unresolved V genes cover under half, and the rest lacks a known reason. Here the sample has roughly 120,000 clones; about three quarters occur a single time. Of the sample, roughly 17% is held by the ten largest clones. The specimen was peripheral blood. These TCRs come from a woman at least 80 years old with active or convalescent COVID-19.

The rearrangement links TRBV6-5 to TRBJ2-5, with 13 bases aligning to TRBD2. CDR1 is MNHEY, CDR2 SVGAGI, per germline. Losses at the gene ends were 6 bases for V and 2 bases for J; bases not matched to a gene: 3. The CDR3 has 15 residues. In DNA form, the CDR3 reads TGTGCCAGCAGCGCGGGACTAGCGGGACAAGAGACCCAGTACTTC. This translates into CASSAGLAGQETQYF.

The rearrangement uses TRBV5-1 and TRBJ1-1, with a weak D call TRBD1 (6 bases). Germline assignment: CDR1 SGHRS and CDR2 YFSETQ. CDR3 length equals 12 residues. V dropped 3 bases and J dropped 8 bases, with 11 bases sitting between them. For the CDR3, the DNA is TGCGCCAGCAGCTATGGACAGTCGGAAGCTTTCTTT. Its protein is CASSYGQSEAFF.

The chain has TRBV28 and TRBJ2-7; 8 nucleotides line up with TRBD2. CDR1 and CDR2 from the germline V gene are MDHEN and SYDVKM. V was clipped by 3 bases and J by 0 bases; unmatched bases: 4. CDR3 length: 15 residues. The CDR3 region has the DNA TGTGCCAGCAGTTTCAGCGGGAGCCCCTCCTACGAGCAGTACTTC. Its protein is CASSFSGSPSYEQYF.

V is TRBV20-1 and J is TRBJ1-1, with 9 bases lining up with TRBD1. This CDR3 region has 14 residues. With 3 bases clipped from V and 5 bases from J, the junction kept 7 bases outside the gene matches. The germline CDR1 and CDR2 sequences are DFQATT and SNEGSKA (reference sequence). In DNA form, the CDR3 reads TGCAGTGCTAGTAAACAGGGGGCTCTGACTGAAGCTTTCTTT. It encodes CSASKQGALTEAFF.

This chain connects TRBV29-1 to TRBJ2-1, with 7 bases that match TRBD2. The CDR3 runs 14 residues. The junction had 12 bases not matched to a gene; V was cut back by 8 bases and J by 5 bases. Germline V CDR1 and CDR2: SQVTM, ANQGSEA. The CDR3 bases are TGCAGCATCCGGAGCGGGATTCTCCACAATGAGCAGTTCTTC. Its translation is CSIRSGILHNEQFF.

The CDR3 sequence is CASSAGLASNEQFF. CDR3 sequence (DNA): TGCGCCAGCAGCGCGGGACTAGCGTCAAATGAGCAGTTCTTC. This chain connects TRBV5-1 to TRBJ2-1, with 10 bases fitting TRBD2. Trimming at V came to 4 bases and at J to 7 bases, leaving 5 bases not matched to a gene. CDR3 size: 14 residues. The V gene's germline CDR1 is SGHRS and CDR2 YFSETQ.

The chain recombines TRBV7-9 with TRBJ2-3, with 11 bases fitting TRBD2. The V gene end was trimmed by 3 bases and the J gene end by 3 bases; junction bases not matched to a gene: 11. Germline V gene data show CDR1 as SEHNR and CDR2 as FQNEAQ (reference sequence). The CDR3 spans 18 residues. CDR3: CASSFQLAGVRLTDTQYF. CDR3 sequence (DNA): TGTGCCAGCAGCTTCCAACTAGCGGGAGTAAGATTGACAGATACGCAGTATTTT.

This rearrangement joins TRBV24-1 to TRBJ2-1, with TRBD2 matching 8 bases. Trimming removed 0 bases from V and 8 bases from J; junction bases left unmatched: 8. This CDR3 has 16 amino acids. Germline V CDR1 and CDR2: KGHDR, SFDVKD. CDR3 sequence: CATSDLPGTSRHEQFF. The CDR3 coding sequence is TGTGCCACCAGTGATTTGCCAGGGACTAGTAGGCATGAGCAGTTCTTC.

The chain couples TRBV28 to TRBJ2-7; 11 nucleotides match TRBD2. The CDR3 has 15 amino acids. Trimming removed 2 bases from V and 3 bases from J; junction bases left unmatched: 3. Germline values: CDR1 MDHEN, CDR2 SYDVKM. Here the CDR3 DNA reads TGTGCCAGCAGTTTAGGGACTAGCGGTGGCTACGAGCAGTACTTC. Its translation: CASSLGTSGGYEQYF.

This chain connects TRBV5-5 to TRBJ2-3, with 12 positions matching TRBD1. V dropped 0 bases and J dropped 5; count of bases not matched to a gene: 7. The CDR3 consists of 17 residues. CDR1 and CDR2 (germline): SGHKS, YYEKEE (reference sequence). The CDR3 nucleotides are TGTGCCAGCAGCTTGGACAGGGACAGGGGGCGGATAGATACGCAGTATTTT. Residues: CASSLDRDRGRIDTQYF.

This chain joins TRBV4-1 and TRBJ2-2; TRBD2 aligns across 8 bases. CDR1 and CDR2 (germline): MGHRA, YSYEKL. The ends lost 0 bases at V and 4 bases at J; junction bases unmatched: 7. The CDR3 extends over 17 amino acids. The CDR3 protein is CASSQDISGSPTGELFF. CDR3 sequence (DNA): TGCGCCAGCAGCCAAGATATCAGCGGGAGTCCCACCGGGGAGCTGTTTTTT.

This clone was recorded only once. This sequence joins TRBV6-2 or TRBV6-3 and TRBJ2-7; TRBD2 matches 11 bases. This CDR3 region has 15 residues. The V gene end was trimmed by 4 bases and the J gene end by 5 bases; junction bases not matched to a gene: 7. The germline V gene encodes CDR1 MNHEY and CDR2 SVGEGT. The CDR3 DNA reads as TGTGCCAGCAGTTTCACTAGCGGGAGTCCGAACGAGCAGTACTTC. Translated: CASSFTSGSPNEQYF.

V is TRBV18 and J is TRBJ1-4; D unclear. Germline loops: CDR1 KGHSH, CDR2 LQKENI. The CDR3 length is 14 residues. Trimming removed 3 bases at V and 4 bases at J, with 9 bases between. In DNA, the CDR3 is TGTGCCAGCTCACCTACCCGGGTTAATGAAAAACTGTTTTTT. Translating it yields CASSPTRVNEKLFF. The full variable domain, in which reference TRBV18 and TRBJ1-4 provide the parts outside the CDR3, is NAGVMQNPRHLVRRRGQEARLRCSPMKGHSHVYWYRQLPEEGLKFMVYLQKENIIDESGMPKERFSAEFPKEGPSILRIQQVVRGDSAAYFCASSPTRVNEKLFFGSGTQLSVL.

This clone was detected once. The chain recombines TRBV5-1 with TRBJ2-7; TRBD1 matches 9 bases. The CDR3 length is 20 residues. V shed 0 bases and J 5 bases; nucleotides not matched to a gene: 21. Germline V gene sequence: CDR1 SGHRS, CDR2 YFSETQ. As DNA, the CDR3 is TGCGCCAGCAGCTTGGGAAATAACTGGCAGGGGACAGGGCGGTTCGACGAGCAGTACTTC. Protein sequence: CASSLGNNWQGTGRFDEQYF.

This chain links TRBV5-1 with TRBJ2-1; perhaps TRBD2 as D (7 bases). Germline V gene sequence: CDR1 SGHRS, CDR2 YFSETQ. V dropped 5 bases and J dropped 0 bases, with 15 bases sitting between them. The CDR3 is made up of 16 amino acids. The CDR3 region has the DNA TGCGCCAGCAGGGAGGGAGGGGGACGCTCCTACAATGAGCAGTTCTTC. This encodes CASREGGGRSYNEQFF.

The genes are TRBV10-3 and TRBJ2-5; 15 bases are a match to TRBD2. V shed 8 bases and J 9 bases; nucleotides not matched to a gene: 7. The germline V gene encodes CDR1 ENHRY and CDR2 SYGVKD. This CDR3 comprises 14 residues. The chain's CDR3 is CAIGGGLAGGAQYF. The CDR3 region has the DNA TGTGCCATCGGGGGCGGACTAGCGGGAGGGGCCCAGTACTTC.

This clone was recorded at least ten times. The J gene is TRBJ1-1, the V gene TRBV3-1 (or the pseudogene TRBV3-2); no clear D gene. Germline CDR1 and CDR2: LGHDT and YNNKEL (reference sequence). The CDR3 loop spans 13 amino acids. Between the trimmed V and J ends, which lost 3 bases and 10 bases, there was a span of 15 bases. CDR3 loop: CASSQSGGLPAFF. The CDR3 bases are TGTGCCAGCAGCCAGTCAGGCGGGCTACCAGCTTTCTTT.

V is TRBV2 and J is TRBJ1-1, with 10 positions matching TRBD1. The V gene end was trimmed by 6 bases and the J gene end by 11 bases; junction bases not matched to a gene: 9. The CDR3 spans 13 residues. The germline gives CDR1 SNHLY, CDR2 FYNNEI. The CDR3 DNA is TGTGCCAGCAGACCGGACAGGGGGGTTCTCGCTTTCTTT. Translated: CASRPDRGVLAFF. Using reference TRBV2 and TRBJ1-1 for the parts outside the CDR3, the full variable domain is EPEVTQTPSHQVTQMGQEVILRCVPISNHLYFYWYRQILGQKVEFLVSFYNNEISEKSEIFDDQFSVERPDGSNFTLKIRSTKLEDSAMYFCASRPDRGVLAFFGQGTRLTVV.